This TCR beta chain is drawn from a study of low-dose radiotherapy and immunotherapy resistance in tumors. Across the study: Each patient took aspirin at a dose of 300 mg by mouth once daily over the course of four cycles, with dosing beginning on cycle 1 day 1.

Germline V gives CDR1 SGHAT, CDR2 FQDESV (reference sequence). The CDR3 sequence is 15 residues long. The V and J ends lost 5 bases and 9 bases, in that order; junction bases with no gene match: 9. The time point was: before trial treatment. Eligible patients bore advanced solid tumors devoid of tumor-infiltrating lymphocytes. With TRAV- and TRBV-specific primers, first-strand cDNA was made, covering the alpha and beta chains. TCRs were put through 20 to 25 PCR cycles of amplification with Phusion. A constant-region primer and the V-primer adapter served as the primer pair. TCRdb redid the calling of the reads with MiXCR, one entry per CDR3 protein. The table records under 90,000 distinct CDR3 sequences, roughly a sixth of them present only once.

This chain connects TRBV11-1 to TRBJ2-1; 11 bases are shared with TRBD1. Sequencing used PBMCs, obtained before treatment. This receptor was identified in a male donor with prostate cancer. The chain's CDR3 is CASSPGTGGACEQFF. CDR3 nucleotides: TGTGCCAGCAGCCCTGGGACAGGGGGGGCCTGTGAGCAGTTCTTC.